The 16 T cell receptor beta chains below come from one sample, sequenced in a study of T cell repertoires in cytomegalovirus infection (dated by TCRdb to between 2018 and 2021). The sample's treatment or condition label, in plain terms: in vitro stimulation with specific CMV peptide epitopes to enrich CMV-specific T cells. Which antigens these TCRs recognize remains unknown. TCRdb names Illumina HiSeq 1500 as the instrument used. TCRdb itself trimmed the public reads at Q25 with fastp, ran MiXCR and retained productive beta chains. Rows merge per CDR3 protein into single entries with the most common DNA and genes. The sample profile shows approximately 89,000 distinct CDR3 sequences; under 30% of them were found once. Roughly 45% of the sample lies in the top ten. The sample was CD8+ T cells from cultured PBMCs, taken from culture after CMV antigen stimulation. The receptors shown here come from a human donor in good health (CMV status not recorded). Some clones in this sample may be carry-over from other donors' samples.

The chain combines TRBV10-2 with TRBJ1-2, with 9 bases matching TRBD1. This CDR3 contains 15 residues. Germline V gene data show CDR1 as WSHSY and CDR2 as SAAADI. Germline trimming cut 6 bases from V and 4 bases from J; bases unmatched to any gene: 9. The CDR3 region has the DNA TGCGCCAGCAGAGAGACAGGGGGTTGGGGCTATGGCTACACCTTC. Protein product: CASRETGGWGYGYTF.

In this sample, this clonotype turned up many times. V and J are TRBV4-3 and TRBJ2-5, with unresolved D. The length of the CDR3 is 14 residues. Trimming removed 4 bases from V and 2 bases from J, with 11 bases in between. In germline, CDR1 is LGHNA, CDR2 YSLEER. The CDR3 here is CASSRLAFQETQYF. In DNA form, the CDR3 reads TGCGCCAGCAGCCGATTAGCCTTTCAAGAGACCCAGTACTTC.

This clonotype was seen just once. A much larger clonotype is one base distant, so this may be a read error. The rearrangement uses TRBV7-6 and TRBJ2-3; D gene ambiguous. This CDR3 has 14 amino acids. Germline assignment: CDR1 SGHVS and CDR2 FNYEAQ. In nucleotides, the CDR3 is TGTGCCAGCAGCCCATTAAAGGGTACAGATGCGCAGTATTTT. Amino acids: CASSPLKGTDAQYF.

This clonotype has a single count. V gene TRBV6-6 combines with J gene TRBJ2-2; 10 bases map to TRBD2. This CDR3 comprises 14 residues. The V gene's germline CDR1 is MNHNY and CDR2 SVGAGI (reference sequence). Trimming cost V 8 bases and J 10 bases; bases outside gene matches: 10. CDR3 residues: CASLSGGSREELFF. The CDR3 DNA is TGTGCCAGCCTTAGCGGGGGGAGCCGGGAGGAGCTGTTTTTT.

V gene TRBV6-6 combines with J gene TRBJ2-1, with no clear D. Trimming cost V 2 bases and J 5 bases, with 7 bases left between them. The CDR3 has 13 residues. Germline CDR1 reads MNHNY; CDR2 reads SVGAGI (reference sequence). The CDR3 DNA sequence: TGTGCCAGCAGTTACGTCCAGAACAATGAGCAGTTCTTC. This translates into CASSYVQNNEQFF.

This clonotype has a count of ten or more. The chain couples TRBV2 to TRBJ1-2; tentatively, D is TRBD1 (5 bases). This CDR3 region has 13 residues. Looked up from germline, CDR1 is SNHLY and CDR2 is FYNNEI. V dropped 7 bases and J dropped 7 bases, with 16 bases sitting between them. CDR3 DNA sequence: TGTGCCAGCAATCCGACAGTGCCCTTTGGCTACACCTTC. This gives the protein CASNPTVPFGYTF.

This clonotype was counted ten times or more. The chain carries TRBV7-2 and TRBJ1-3; D is unclear. Germline lookup yields CDR1 SGHTA and CDR2 FQGNSA. V lost 5 bases and J 0 bases, leaving 17 bases between the germline ends. The CDR3 spans 17 residues. The CDR3: CASSARTGRYSGNTIYF. CDR3 bases: TGTGCCAGCAGCGCCCGGACGGGTAGATACTCTGGAAACACCATATATTTT. Filled out from reference TRBV7-2 and TRBJ1-3, the complete variable domain reads GAGVSQSPSNKVTEKGKDVELRCDPISGHTALYWYRQSLGQGLEFLIYFQGNSAPDKSGLPSDRFSAERTGGSVSTLTIQRTQQEDSAVYLCASSARTGRYSGNTIYFGEGSWLTVV.

The V and J genes are TRBV4-1 and TRBJ1-1; D not resolved. V lost 4 bases to trimming and J lost 5 bases, with 14 bases between them. CDR1 MGHRA and CDR2 YSYEKL come from the germline V gene. The CDR3 is 14 amino acids. The CDR3 reads CASSPEWWETEAFF. The CDR3 bases are TGCGCCAGCAGCCCCGAGTGGTGGGAGACTGAAGCTTTCTTT.

This clonotype was recorded at least ten times. V and J are TRBV7-2 and TRBJ2-7; 8 bases agree with TRBD1. CDR1 SGHTA and CDR2 FQGNSA come from the germline V gene. V gave up 4 bases and J gave up 0 bases; unmatched junction bases: 17. The CDR3 is 19 amino acids. Here the CDR3 reads CASSSPSFTGTGPSYEQYF. The CDR3 DNA reads TGTGCCAGCAGCTCCCCCTCCTTCACCGGGACAGGACCCTCCTACGAGCAGTACTTC.

This clonotype was picked up a small number of times. The chain links TRBV30 to TRBJ1-1; tentatively, D is TRBD1 (5 bases). This CDR3 contains 13 residues. The germline V and J ends were trimmed by 5 bases and 0 bases, with 10 bases remaining between them. CDR1 and CDR2 from the germline V gene are GTSNPN and SVGIG (reference sequence). The CDR3 loop is CAWEGLMNTEAFF. CDR3 coding DNA: TGTGCCTGGGAGGGGCTGATGAACACTGAAGCTTTCTTT.

Only a few counts were recorded for this clonotype. V is TRBV7-6 and J is TRBJ2-5; D perhaps matches TRBD2 (7 bases). The CDR3 has 15 amino acids. V shed 3 bases and J shed 5 bases, with 16 bases lying between them. Germline CDR1 reads SGHVS; CDR2 reads FNYEAQ. The CDR3, as DNA: TGTGCCAGCAGCTTCGGGGGGCCTCTTAGGGAGACCCAGTACTTC. Translation: CASSFGGPLRETQYF.

This chain uses TRBV20-1 with TRBJ2-7; weak D call: TRBD2 (5 bases). Trimming shortened V by 1 base and J by 2 bases, and 15 bases separated the two germline ends. CDR1 and CDR2 from the germline V gene are DFQATT and SNEGSKA (reference sequence). This CDR3 contains 15 residues. This CDR3 is CSARVPAGSPYEQYF. The CDR3 DNA reads TGCAGTGCTAGAGTCCCCGCGGGTTCACCCTACGAGCAGTACTTC.

The chain carries TRBV7-9 and TRBJ2-5; D may correspond to TRBD1 or TRBD2 (5 bases each). The CDR3 has 13 residues. Germline V gene data show CDR1 as SEHNR and CDR2 as FQNEAQ (reference sequence). Trimming took off 5 bases at V and 3 bases at J, with 10 bases between the two ends. CDR3: CASSHRGEETQYF. The DNA for the CDR3 is TGTGCCAGCAGCCATAGGGGAGAAGAGACCCAGTACTTC.

This clonotype was observed a handful of times. The chain has TRBV4-3 and TRBJ2-3, with D tentatively TRBD2 (7 bases). Germline V lookup: CDR1 LGHNA, CDR2 YSLEER. This CDR3 is built from 17 residues. V dropped 0 bases and J dropped 5 bases, with 18 bases sitting between them. The CDR3 here is CASSQDPSGGSEDTQYF. The DNA for the CDR3 is TGCGCCAGCAGCCAAGACCCTTCGGGGGGCTCGGAAGATACGCAGTATTTT.

This clonotype was detected only a few times. The chain has TRBV15 and TRBJ2-1, with D perhaps TRBD2 (6 bases). The germline CDR1 and CDR2 sequences are LNHNV and YYDKDF (reference sequence). This CDR3 comprises 16 residues. The V gene lost 5 bases and the J gene lost 0 bases, with 14 bases spanning the gap. The DNA for the CDR3 is TGTGCCACCAGCCCTGGTTCGGGAGTCTCCTACAATGAGCAGTTCTTC. Translation: CATSPGSGVSYNEQFF.

This clonotype has just a few counts. V gene TRBV3-1 combines with J gene TRBJ1-2; 8 bases match TRBD1. CDR3 length: 13 amino acids. Germline V gene data show CDR1 as LGHDT and CDR2 as YNNKEL (reference sequence). V dropped 1 base and J dropped 6; count of bases not matched to a gene: 1. The CDR3 coding sequence is TGTGCCAGCAGCCAAGGGACAGGGCATGGCTACACCTTC. Translated, it gives CASSQGTGHGYTF.